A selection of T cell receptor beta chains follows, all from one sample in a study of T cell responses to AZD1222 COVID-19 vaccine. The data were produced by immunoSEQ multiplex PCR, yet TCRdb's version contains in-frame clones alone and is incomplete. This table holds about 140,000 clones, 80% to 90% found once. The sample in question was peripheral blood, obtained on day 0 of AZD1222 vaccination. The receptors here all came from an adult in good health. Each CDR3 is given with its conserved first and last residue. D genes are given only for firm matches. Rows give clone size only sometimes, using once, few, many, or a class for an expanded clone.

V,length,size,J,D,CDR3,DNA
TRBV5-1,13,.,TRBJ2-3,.,CASSYDSTDTQYF,TGCGCCAGCAGTTATGACAGCACAGATACGCAGTATTTT
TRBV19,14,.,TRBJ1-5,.,CASSPGTAYQPQHF,TGTGCCAGTAGCCCCGGGACGGCCTATCAGCCCCAGCATTTT
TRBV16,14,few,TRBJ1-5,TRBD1,CASRPRGLEQPQHF,TGTGCCAGCAGGCCAAGGGGGCTCGAACAGCCCCAGCATTTT
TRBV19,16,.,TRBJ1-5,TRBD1,CASSTRQGGSNQPQHF,TGTGCCAGTAGTACCCGACAGGGGGGAAGCAATCAGCCCCAGCATTTT
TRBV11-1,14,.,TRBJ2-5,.,CASSSELGRETQYF,TGTGCCAGCAGCTCTGAATTAGGGCGAGAGACCCAGTACTTC
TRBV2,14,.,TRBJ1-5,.,CASSLEQGNQPQHF,TGTGCCAGCAGTTTGGAGCAGGGGAATCAGCCCCAGCATTTT
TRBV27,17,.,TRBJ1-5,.,CASSLNPPLYSNQPQHF,TGTGCCAGCAGTTTAAATCCACCTTTATATAGCAATCAGCCCCAGCATTTT
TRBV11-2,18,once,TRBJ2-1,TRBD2,CASSLDRDLAGGPVEQFF,TGTGCCAGCAGCTTAGATCGCGACCTAGCGGGAGGTCCGGTGGAGCAGTTCTTC
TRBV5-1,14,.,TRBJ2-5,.,CASSLATVQETQYF,TGCGCCAGCAGCTTGGCCACTGTCCAAGAGACCCAGTACTTC
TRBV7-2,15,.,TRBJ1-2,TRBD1,CASSLGDRETYGYTF,TGTGCCAGCAGCTTAGGGGACAGGGAGACCTATGGCTACACCTTC
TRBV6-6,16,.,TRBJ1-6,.,CATAPLEGKASSPLHF,TGTGCCACCGCCCCACTGGAGGGGAAGGCAAGTTCACCCCTCCACTTT
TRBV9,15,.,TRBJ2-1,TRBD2,CASSVTSDSYNEQFF,TGTGCCAGCAGCGTCACTAGCGACTCCTACAATGAGCAGTTCTTC
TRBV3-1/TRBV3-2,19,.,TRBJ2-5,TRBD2,CASSQDRTSGGLVQETQYF,TGTGCCAGCAGCCAAGATCGGACTAGCGGGGGCCTAGTACAAGAGACCCAGTACTTC
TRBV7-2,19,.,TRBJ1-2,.,CASSPQGGQGVRFGYGYTF,TGTGCCAGCAGCCCCCAAGGGGGGCAGGGCGTCAGGTTCGGCTATGGCTACACCTTC
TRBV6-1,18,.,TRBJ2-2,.,CASSEAHARASSTGELFF,TGTGCCAGCAGTGAAGCCCACGCGCGCGCTAGCAGTACCGGGGAGCTGTTTTTT
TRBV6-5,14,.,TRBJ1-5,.,CASSSQNSNQPQHF,TGTGCCAGCAGTTCCCAGAATAGCAATCAGCCCCAGCATTTT
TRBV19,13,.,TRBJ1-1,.,CASSIVDGLEAFF,TGTGCCAGTAGTATAGTGGACGGTCTTGAAGCTTTCTTT
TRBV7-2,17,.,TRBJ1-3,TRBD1,CASSLVAPTGGADTIYF,TGTGCCAGCAGCTTAGTCGCCCCAACAGGGGGCGCCGACACCATATATTTT
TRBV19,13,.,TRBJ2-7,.,CASSISGFNEQYF,TGTGCCAGTAGTATATCGGGGTTCAACGAGCAGTACTTC
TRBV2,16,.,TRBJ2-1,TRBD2,CASRPGTSGRANEQFF,TGTGCCAGCAGGCCTGGGACTAGCGGGAGAGCAAATGAGCAGTTCTTC
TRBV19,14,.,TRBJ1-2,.,CASTVGVRGYGYTF,TGTGCCAGTACTGTGGGGGTTCGGGGCTATGGCTACACCTTC
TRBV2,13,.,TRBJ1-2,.,CASSEWTGNGYTF,TGTGCCAGCAGTGAGTGGACCGGAAATGGCTACACCTTC
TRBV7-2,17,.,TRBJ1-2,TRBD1,CASSRRDSSLYNYGYTF,TGTGCCAGCAGCAGACGGGACAGCAGTTTGTATAACTATGGCTACACCTTC
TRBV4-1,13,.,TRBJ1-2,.,CASSQDGYGGYTF,TGCGCCAGCAGCCAAGATGGGTACGGCGGCTACACCTTC
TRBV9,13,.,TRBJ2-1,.,CASSRTTYNEQFF,TGTGCCAGCAGTCGCACCACGTACAATGAGCAGTTCTTC
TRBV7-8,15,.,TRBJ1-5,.,CASSLGGRGNQPQHF,TGTGCCAGCAGCTTAGGGGGACGGGGGAATCAGCCCCAGCATTTT
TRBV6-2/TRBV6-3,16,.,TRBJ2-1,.,CASSYSMVSGWNEQFF,TGTGCCAGCAGTTACTCGATGGTCTCTGGTTGGAATGAGCAGTTCTTC
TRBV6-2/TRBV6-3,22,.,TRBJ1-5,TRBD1,CASSPPGFVGTGDGRSNQPQHF,TGTGCCAGCAGCCCACCCGGGTTTGTCGGGACAGGGGACGGGAGGAGCAATCAGCCCCAGCATTTT
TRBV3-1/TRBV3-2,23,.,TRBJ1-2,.,CASSQRGSSGQAGYLSSRYGYTF,TGTGCCAGCAGCCAAAGGGGGTCCTCGGGACAAGCCGGATACCTCTCCTCGCGCTATGGCTACACCTTC
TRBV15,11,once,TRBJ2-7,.,CATRPEQGKYF,TGTGCCACCAGACCCGAGCAAGGGAAGTACTTC
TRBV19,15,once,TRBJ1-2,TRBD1,CASSGWTGAFGGYTF,TGTGCCAGTAGTGGATGGACAGGGGCCTTTGGGGGCTACACCTTC
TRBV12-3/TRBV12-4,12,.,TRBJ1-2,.,CASSLISSGYTF,TGTGCCAGCAGTTTGATATCATCCGGCTACACCTTC
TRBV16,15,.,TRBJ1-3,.,CASSPPGFSGNTIYF,TGTGCCAGCAGCCCGCCAGGGTTCTCTGGAAACACCATATATTTT
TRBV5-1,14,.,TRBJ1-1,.,CASSLEVGNTEAFF,TGCGCCAGCAGCTTGGAGGTGGGGAACACTGAAGCTTTCTTT
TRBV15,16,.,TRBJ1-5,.,CATSRDKAYSNQPQHF,TGTGCCACCAGCAGAGATAAGGCGTATAGCAATCAGCCCCAGCATTTT
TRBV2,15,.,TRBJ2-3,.,CASSFSTTSTDTQYF,TGTGCCAGCAGTTTTAGCACGACTTCCACAGATACGCAGTATTTT
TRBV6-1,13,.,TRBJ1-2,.,CASSEAGAGGYTF,TGTGCCAGCAGTGAAGCGGGGGCTGGCGGCTACACCTTC
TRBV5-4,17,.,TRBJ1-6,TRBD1,CASSRQGGEGYNSPLHF,TGTGCCAGCAGTCGACAGGGGGGAGAGGGTTATAATTCACCCCTCCACTTT
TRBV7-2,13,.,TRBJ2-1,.,CAIDGRPLGEQFF,TGTGCCATCGATGGACGCCCGCTAGGTGAGCAGTTCTTC
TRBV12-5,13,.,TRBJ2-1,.,CASGWSYLGGPFF,TGTGCTAGTGGGTGGTCGTACTTAGGGGGACCGTTCTTC
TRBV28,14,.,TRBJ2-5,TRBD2,CASSFAGGLKTQYF,TGTGCCAGCAGTTTCGCGGGAGGCCTTAAGACCCAGTACTTC
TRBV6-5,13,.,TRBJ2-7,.,CASSYAPEALHTF,TGTGCCAGCAGTTACGCCCCAGAAGCGCTCCACACGTTC
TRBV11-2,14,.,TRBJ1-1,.,CASSQNPDRNEAFF,TGTGCCAGCAGCCAGAACCCCGACAGAAATGAAGCTTTCTTT
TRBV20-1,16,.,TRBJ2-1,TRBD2,CSASKGTSSSSDEQFF,TGCAGTGCTAGTAAGGGGACTAGCAGTTCATCAGATGAGCAGTTCTTC
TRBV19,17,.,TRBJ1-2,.,CASSIIRSGRTFEGYTF,TGTGCCAGTAGTATTATACGCTCGGGCAGGACATTTGAAGGCTACACCTTC
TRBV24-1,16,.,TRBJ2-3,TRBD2,CATSDHIGTSGITQYF,TGTGCCACCAGTGATCATATCGGGACTAGCGGGATTACGCAGTATTTT
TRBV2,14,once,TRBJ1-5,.,CASSTEGGFQPQHF,TGTGCCAGCTCGACAGAGGGGGGGTTTCAGCCCCAGCATTTT
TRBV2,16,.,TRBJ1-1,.,CASSPRPTGTNTEAFF,TGTGCCAGCAGTCCCCGCCCTACGGGGACGAACACTGAAGCTTTCTTT
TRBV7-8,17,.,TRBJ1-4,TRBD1,CASSLVSGTGGGEKLFF,TGTGCCAGCAGCTTAGTCTCGGGGACAGGGGGCGGTGAAAAACTGTTTTTT
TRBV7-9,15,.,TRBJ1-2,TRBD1,CASSLAQGANYGYTF,TGTGCCAGCAGCTTAGCACAGGGGGCTAACTATGGCTACACCTTC
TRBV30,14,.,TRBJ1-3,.,CAWSGGYSGNTIYF,TGTGCCTGGAGTGGTGGGTACTCTGGAAACACCATATATTTT
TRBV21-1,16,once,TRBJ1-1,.,CASRQGNEVPITEAFF,TGTGCCAGCAGACAAGGGAACGAGGTGCCCATCACTGAAGCTTTCTTT
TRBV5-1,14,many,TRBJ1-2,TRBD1,CASSHLGTGDGYTF,TGCGCCAGCAGCCATCTTGGGACAGGCGACGGCTACACCTTC
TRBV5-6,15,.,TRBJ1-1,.,CASSLLQGGNTEAFF,TGTGCCAGCAGCTTATTACAGGGTGGGAACACTGAAGCTTTCTTT
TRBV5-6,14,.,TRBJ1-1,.,CASSPVPRNTEAFF,TGTGCCAGCAGCCCCGTCCCCCGGAACACTGAAGCTTTCTTT
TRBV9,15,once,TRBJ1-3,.,CASSVGEVPGNTIYF,TGTGCCAGCAGCGTAGGAGAGGTCCCTGGAAACACCATATATTTT
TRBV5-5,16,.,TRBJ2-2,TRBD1,CASSLGDRGRTGELFF,TGTGCCAGCAGCTTGGGGGACAGGGGGCGGACCGGGGAGCTGTTTTTT
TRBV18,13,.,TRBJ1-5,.,CASSLVAWQPQHF,TGTGCCAGCTCACTAGTGGCCTGGCAGCCCCAGCATTTT
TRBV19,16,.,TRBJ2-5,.,CASSIERPGPQETQYF,TGTGCCAGTAGTATAGAGAGGCCAGGGCCACAAGAGACCCAGTACTTC
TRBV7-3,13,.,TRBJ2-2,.,CASSLYPAGELFF,TGTGCCAGCAGCTTATATCCGGCCGGGGAGCTGTTTTTT